One T cell receptor beta chain is described in this entry. Alongside a J-beta primer mix, a sample-barcoded 5' primer served in a second PCR lasting about 6 to 12 cycles. One entry per CDR3 protein, called by TCRdb with MiXCR from the 5' RACE reads. The table includes about 1,400,000 distinct CDR3 sequences, 59% detected once. This entry comes from a study of blood T cells in healthy people across ages. The J segment lost 1 base and the V segment lost 3 bases, leaving 5 bases of the junction unmatched. The V gene's germline CDR1 is SNHLY and CDR2 FYNNEI. The CDR3 runs to 16 residues. The clonotype comes from a man younger than 35 in good health. The chain links TRBV2 to TRBJ1-5; TRBD1 matches 8 bases. The sequenced sample consisted of blood. The CDR3 is CASSELTGESNQPQHF. Written as DNA, the CDR3 is TGTGCCAGCAGTGAGTTGACAGGGGAAAGCAATCAGCCCCAGCATTTT.